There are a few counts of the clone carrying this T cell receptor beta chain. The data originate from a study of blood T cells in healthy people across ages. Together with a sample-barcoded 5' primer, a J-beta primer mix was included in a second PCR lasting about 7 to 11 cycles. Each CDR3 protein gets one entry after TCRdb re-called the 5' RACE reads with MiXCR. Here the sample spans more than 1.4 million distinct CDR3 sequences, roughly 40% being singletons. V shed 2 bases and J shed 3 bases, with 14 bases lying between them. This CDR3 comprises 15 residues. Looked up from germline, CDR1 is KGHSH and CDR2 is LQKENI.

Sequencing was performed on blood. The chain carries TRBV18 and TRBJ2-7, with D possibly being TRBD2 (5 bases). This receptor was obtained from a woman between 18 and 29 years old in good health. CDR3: CASSPFAADLYEQYF. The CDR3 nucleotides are TGTGCCAGCTCACCATTCGCAGCGGACCTCTACGAGCAGTACTTC.